This T cell receptor (beta chain) was captured by sequencing in a study of blood T cell repertoires in COVID-19. Study-wide context: Both acute and convalescent COVID-19 samples were obtained from the United States, Italy and Spain. The cDNA or gDNA used as material had been derived from T cells, B-cell-depleted T cells, or PBMCs.

Assay used: immunoSEQ multiplex PCR; TCRdb lists only in-frame clones, some missing. The table includes more than 95,000 clones, over 70% detected once. The CDR3 spans 14 residues. V lost 5 bases and J lost 3; bases outside the gene matches: 5. The germline V gene has CDR1 SGHTA and CDR2 FQGTGA. The genes are TRBV7-3 and TRBJ2-5; TRBD2 matches at 8 bases. The sequence was collected from a woman in her forties or fifties with acute or convalescent COVID-19. Sequenced: peripheral blood. The CDR3 DNA follows: TGTGCCAGCAGCGCCGGGCGGGGGGAAGAGACCCAGTACTTC. It translates to CASSAGRGEETQYF.